The 2 T cell receptor beta chains in this list originate from one sample, sequenced in a study of blood T cells in healthy people across ages. The use of a sample-barcoded 5' primer and a J-beta primer mix characterized a second PCR of about 6 to 12 cycles. TCRdb called the 5' RACE reads again in MiXCR, with one record for every CDR3 protein. Of 380,000 or so distinct CDR3 sequences in the sample, roughly half were seen once. What was sequenced was blood. These receptors all come from a man aged 60-69 years in good health.

The rearrangement joins TRBV20-1 to TRBJ2-5, with D unclear. The J call may be wrong; the DNA end is better matched by TRBJ2-7. The CDR3 contains 13 residues. Germline V gene sequence: CDR1 DFQATT, CDR2 SNEGSKA (reference sequence). CDR3 loop: CSASPSPGREQYF. CDR3 coding DNA: TGCAGTGCTAGTCCCAGCCCCGGACGCGAGCAGTACTTC.

This clonotype was seen more than once but under ten times. V gene TRBV6-1 combines with J gene TRBJ2-1; possibly TRBD2 for D (6 bases). Germline V gene lookup returns CDR1 MNHNS and CDR2 SASEGT. Trimming pared 0 bases from V and 2 bases from J, leaving 17 bases between. The CDR3 totals 18 residues. The CDR3 sequence: CASSEADSGRRPYNEQFF. CDR3 bases: TGTGCCAGCAGTGAAGCCGACTCTGGGAGGAGACCCTACAATGAGCAGTTCTTC.